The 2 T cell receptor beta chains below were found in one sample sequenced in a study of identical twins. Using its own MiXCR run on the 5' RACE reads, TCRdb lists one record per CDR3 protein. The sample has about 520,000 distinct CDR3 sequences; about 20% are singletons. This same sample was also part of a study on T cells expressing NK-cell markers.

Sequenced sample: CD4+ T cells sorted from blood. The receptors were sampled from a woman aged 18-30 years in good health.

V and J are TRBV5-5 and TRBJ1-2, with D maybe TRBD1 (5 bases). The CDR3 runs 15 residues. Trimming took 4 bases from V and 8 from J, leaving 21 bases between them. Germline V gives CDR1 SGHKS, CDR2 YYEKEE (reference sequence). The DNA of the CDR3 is TGTGCCAGCAGCCTGGAAGGAACGGTCGGGGCGGGCTACACCTTC. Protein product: CASSLEGTVGAGYTF.

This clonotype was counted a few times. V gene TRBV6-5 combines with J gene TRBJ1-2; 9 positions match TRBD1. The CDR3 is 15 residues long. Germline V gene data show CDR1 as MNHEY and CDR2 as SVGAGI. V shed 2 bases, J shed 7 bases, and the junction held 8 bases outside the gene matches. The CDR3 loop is CASSYLYRGQSGYTF. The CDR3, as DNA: TGTGCCAGCAGTTACCTTTACAGGGGGCAAAGTGGCTACACCTTC.